This T cell receptor beta chain is drawn from a study of identical twins. Regarding the study as a whole: Fewer insertions characterized abundant cord blood beta clonotypes, whereas memory repertoires showed none. Less excess twin sharing appeared in beta out-of-frame sequences. Without tracking the same donors, conclusions rested on cross-sectional statistical analysis.

TCRdb redid the calling of the 5' RACE reads with MiXCR, one entry per CDR3 protein. The sample consists of about 250,000 distinct CDR3 sequences, 11% to 15% of them appearing once. This clonotype has a count of ten or more. Its antigen is currently unknown. The source is a woman between 18 and 29 years old in good health. Sequencing input: memory (CD45RO+) T cells sorted from blood.

This chain's CDR3 is CASRPPGQGKGAFF. In nucleotides, the CDR3 is TGTGCCAGCAGACCTCCGGGACAGGGAAAGGGAGCTTTCTTT. The V and J genes are TRBV6-1 and TRBJ1-1; 9 bases are shared with TRBD1. Germline V lookup: CDR1 MNHNS, CDR2 SASEGT. CDR3 length: 14 amino acids. Trimming cost V 6 bases and J 10 bases; bases outside gene matches: 12.